A single sample is the source of the 31 T cell receptor beta chains below, sequenced in a study of CD8+ T cells in alopecia areata (dated by TCRdb to 2016 to 2018). Receptors were amplified or captured by the immunoSEQ multiplex PCR assay. To provide template for TCR sequencing, every sample had RNA extracted and reverse transcribed into cDNA. TCRdb's version of the immuneACCESS table is confined to in-frame rearrangements and falls short of the full clone set. An unresolved V gene accounts for under half of the shortfall where checked; the remainder is of unknown origin. This sample gives some 170,000 clones in total; around 58% of them show up just once. The top ten constitute about a sixth of the sample. The treatment or condition label of this sample denotes: oral pan-JAK inhibitor, 5-10 mg twice daily. The sample was CD4+ T cells sorted from blood, taken between weeks 55 and 70, from a patient treated with tofacitinib. These receptors were taken from a human donor with alopecia areata.

V and J are TRBV18 and TRBJ1-1, with D maybe TRBD1 (5 bases). Trimming took 0 bases from V and 0 from J, leaving 8 bases between them. The CDR3 loop spans 15 amino acids. CDR1 and CDR2 (germline): KGHSH, LQKENI. The CDR3 region is CASSPPRGMNTEAFF. As DNA, the CDR3 is TGTGCCAGCTCACCACCAAGGGGCATGAACACTGAAGCTTTCTTT. The variable domain in full, completed from reference TRBV18 and TRBJ1-1, reads NAGVMQNPRHLVRRRGQEARLRCSPMKGHSHVYWYRQLPEEGLKFMVYLQKENIIDESGMPKERFSAEFPKEGPSILRIQQVVRGDSAAYFCASSPPRGMNTEAFFGQGTRLTVV.

This clone was counted a single time. The chain combines TRBV7-2 with TRBJ2-1, with D tentatively TRBD2 (5 bases). Trimming took 4 bases from V and 9 from J, leaving 10 bases between them. CDR1 is SGHTA and CDR2 is FQGNSA in the germline V gene. The CDR3 has 12 amino acids. CDR3 DNA sequence: TGTGCCAGCAGCTCCGGGATTGGTGAGCAGTTCTTC. It codes for CASSSGIGEQFF.

CDR3 DNA sequence: TGCGCCAGCAGCGTACAGGGATACGAGCAGTACTTC. It codes for CASSVQGYEQYF. The chain joins TRBV5-1 to TRBJ2-7; D possibly corresponds to TRBD1 (6 bases). Deletions cut 4 bases from V and 4 bases from J, with 9 bases between. From germline, CDR1 is SGHRS and CDR2 YFSETQ. The CDR3 loop spans 12 amino acids.

The chain has TRBV5-1 and TRBJ2-2; D unresolved. The CDR3 runs to 15 residues. V lost 0 bases and J 5 bases, leaving 11 bases between the germline ends. Germline lookup yields CDR1 SGHRS and CDR2 YFSETQ. The CDR3 nucleotides are TGCGCCAGCAGCTTGGGGGCCGTACGGACCGGGGAGCTGTTTTTT. Its translation is CASSLGAVRTGELFF.

This clone came up a few times. The V gene is TRBV10-2, the J gene TRBJ2-1, with D tentatively TRBD2 (6 bases). The ends were cut back, 7 bases at V and 6 bases at J, with 16 bases in the middle. Germline V gene lookup returns CDR1 WSHSY and CDR2 SAAADI. The CDR3 is 14 amino acids. The CDR3 DNA reads as TGCGCCAGCAAACTAGCTGGTGACCCCAATGAGCAGTTCTTC. The encoded protein is CASKLAGDPNEQFF.

This clone was detected only a few times. The chain links TRBV5-1 to TRBJ2-2; no firm D call. The CDR3 runs to 16 residues. Germline CDR1 SGHRS, CDR2 YFSETQ. Trimming removed 4 bases at V and 3 bases at J, with 16 bases between. The CDR3: CASSPQSGHYTGELFF. In DNA, the CDR3 is TGCGCCAGCAGCCCGCAATCGGGTCACTACACCGGGGAGCTGTTTTTT.

The J gene is TRBJ2-5, the V gene TRBV5-1; unclear D gene. The germline gives CDR1 SGHRS, CDR2 YFSETQ. V lost 0 bases and J lost 3, with 21 bases in between. The CDR3 is made up of 18 amino acids. This chain's CDR3 is CASSLEDHGKGREETQYF. The CDR3 bases are TGCGCCAGCAGCTTGGAAGATCACGGTAAGGGTCGCGAAGAGACCCAGTACTTC.

This rearrangement joins TRBV6-5 to TRBJ2-1; D not certain. This CDR3 region has 10 residues. Germline V gives CDR1 MNHEY, CDR2 SVGAGI. CDR3 nucleotide sequence: TGTGCAAGCCTACACAATGAGCAGTTCTTC. Protein product: CASLHNEQFF.

The V and J genes are TRBV2 and TRBJ2-2; D is ambiguous. The V and J ends lost 1 base and 7 bases respectively, with 1 base between them. CDR1 and CDR2 (germline): SNHLY, FYNNEI. There are 11 residues in the CDR3. Written as DNA, the CDR3 is TGTGCCAGCAGTGAAGGCGGGGAGCTGTTTTTT. This sequence encodes CASSEGGELFF.

The chain has TRBV10-3 and TRBJ2-3; unclear D gene. CDR3 length equals 12 residues. The V end lost 2 bases, the J end lost 3 bases, and 3 bases lay between the germline ends. Germline values: CDR1 ENHRY, CDR2 SYGVKD. CDR3 DNA: TGTGCCATCAGTGAGATGACAGATACGCAGTATTTT. It specifies CAISEMTDTQYF.

Only one count was recorded for this clone. V usage is TRBV7-9 and J usage is TRBJ1-1; D is ambiguous. V lost 5 bases, J lost 2 bases, and 9 bases lay in between. The CDR3 sequence is 13 residues long. CDR1 and CDR2 (germline): SEHNR, FQNEAQ (reference sequence). DNA of the CDR3: TGTGCCAGCAGCCCGCGAATCAACACTGAAGCTTTCTTT. It codes for CASSPRINTEAFF.

This clone has only one observation. This chain connects TRBV29-1 to TRBJ2-1; D tentatively fits TRBD1 or TRBD2 (5 bases each). Per germline, CDR1 SQVTM and CDR2 ANQGSEA. The CDR3 runs 17 residues. The V end lost 4 bases, the J end lost 12 bases, and 31 bases lay between the germline ends. For the CDR3, the DNA is TGCAGCGTTGGTTATGCTTCGGATTCCCGACCGGGGCAACCGCAGTTCTTC. It specifies CSVGYASDSRPGQPQFF.

This chain connects TRBV5-1 to TRBJ2-7; 13 bases align to TRBD2. The length of the CDR3 is 17 residues. Germline V gene sequence: CDR1 SGHRS, CDR2 YFSETQ. The junction had 13 bases not matched to a gene; V was cut back by 5 bases and J by 5 bases. CDR3: CASSPTGLAGEVDEQYF. The CDR3 DNA sequence: TGCGCCAGCAGTCCAACCGGACTAGCGGGGGAGGTCGACGAGCAGTACTTC.

J is TRBJ1-6 and V is TRBV5-4; 9 bases map to TRBD1. The V gene end was trimmed by 4 bases and the J gene end by 7 bases; junction bases not matched to a gene: 3. CDR1 is SGHNT, CDR2 YYREEE, per germline (reference sequence). This CDR3 spans 14 amino acids. This chain's CDR3 is CASSPGQGNSPLHF. The CDR3 nucleotides are TGTGCCAGCAGCCCGGGACAGGGCAATTCACCCCTCCACTTT.

V usage is TRBV4-2 and J usage is TRBJ2-5, with 10 bases aligning to TRBD2. Germline V gene data show CDR1 as LGHNA and CDR2 as YNFKEQ. J gave up 5 bases and V 4 bases, and 7 bases lay outside the gene matches. The length of the CDR3 is 15 residues. DNA for the CDR3: TGTGCCAGCAGCCCCAAGCGGGGGGGCGGGGAGACCCAGTACTTC. Translation: CASSPKRGGGETQYF.

The rearrangement uses TRBV14 and TRBJ1-5; no clear D gene. Trimming pared 1 base from V and 5 bases from J, leaving 6 bases between. The CDR3 contains 13 residues. Germline V gene sequence: CDR1 SGHDN, CDR2 FVKESK. The CDR3 region has the DNA TGTGCCAGCAGCCAAGGAAGAGATCAGCCCCAGCATTTT. Residues: CASSQGRDQPQHF. The whole variable domain, filled in from reference TRBV14 and TRBJ1-5, reads EAGVTQFPSHSVIEKGQTVTLRCDPISGHDNLYWYRRVMGKEIKFLLHFVKESKQDESGMPNNRFLAERTGGTYSTLKVQPAELEDSGVYFCASSQGRDQPQHFGDGTRLSIL.

The chain recombines TRBV7-9 with TRBJ1-2; 10 bases match TRBD1. V lost 5 bases, J lost 10 bases, and 7 bases stayed unmatched. CDR1 and CDR2 (germline): SEHNR, FQNEAQ (reference sequence). The CDR3 length is 13 residues. The CDR3 bases are TGTGCCAGCAGCCTCCGGACAGGGGGGTACTACACCTTC. Protein: CASSLRTGGYYTF. Variable domain in full (rest from reference TRBV7-9 and TRBJ1-2): DTGVSQNPRHKITKRGQNVTFRCDPISEHNRLYWYRQTLGQGPEFLTYFQNEAQLEKSRLLSDRFSAERPKGSFSTLEIQRTEQGDSAMYLCASSLRTGGYYTFGSGTRLTVV.

In this sample, this clone turned up a few times. This CDR3 reads CASSPSKGTSSTQYF. For the CDR3, the DNA is TGTGCCAGCAGCCCAAGTAAGGGGACTAGCAGTACGCAGTATTTT. The chain is built from TRBV7-2 and TRBJ2-3; TRBD2 matches at 9 bases. This CDR3 spans 15 amino acids. Germline trimming cut 5 bases from V and 8 bases from J; bases unmatched to any gene: 11. CDR1 and CDR2 from the germline V gene are SGHTA and FQGNSA.

The chain carries TRBV30 and TRBJ1-4; weak D call: TRBD1 (5 bases). The CDR3 extends over 13 amino acids. Germline assignment: CDR1 GTSNPN and CDR2 SVGIG (reference sequence). Trimming took off 7 bases at V and 4 bases at J, with 13 bases between the two ends. This CDR3 is CASPEGSNEKLFF. CDR3 sequence (DNA): TGTGCCTCCCCGGAGGGGAGTAATGAAAAACTGTTTTTT.

This clone was recorded once. The chain employs TRBV29-1 and TRBJ1-3; possible D gene TRBD1, 5 bases. The germline V gene has CDR1 SQVTM and CDR2 ANQGSEA. V was pared by 5 bases and J by 6 bases, with 11 bases between. The CDR3 consists of 12 residues. The CDR3: CSVSGGENTIYF. CDR3 sequence (DNA): TGCAGCGTTTCCGGAGGGGAAAACACCATATATTTT.

The V and J genes are TRBV2 and TRBJ2-3, with 15 bases lining up with TRBD2. The CDR3 is made up of 16 amino acids. Germline loops: CDR1 SNHLY, CDR2 FYNNEI. V was clipped by 7 bases and J by 7 bases; unmatched bases: 9. CDR3 amino acids: CASILPGTSGGYTQYF. The DNA for the CDR3 is TGTGCCAGCATTCTACCCGGGACTAGCGGGGGGTATACGCAGTATTTT.

This chain links TRBV12-5 with TRBJ2-5, with TRBD1 identical over 7 bases. This CDR3 spans 13 amino acids. The V segment lost 5 bases and the J segment 4 bases; nucleotides outside the gene matches: 4. CDR1 and CDR2 from the germline V gene are LGHNT and FRNRAP. Here the CDR3 reads CASGEGGRETQYF. The CDR3 nucleotides are TGTGCTAGTGGTGAAGGGGGCCGAGAGACCCAGTACTTC.

The chain joins TRBV4-1 to TRBJ1-2; possible D gene TRBD1, 5 bases. This CDR3 region has 17 residues. Germline CDR1 reads MGHRA; CDR2 reads YSYEKL. The V and J ends lost 0 bases and 2 bases respectively, with 16 bases between them. In DNA form, the CDR3 reads TGCGCCAGCAGCCAAGATTGGGTCGGGAGGACAAACTATGGCTACACCTTC. This codes for CASSQDWVGRTNYGYTF.

This chain uses TRBV6-1 with TRBJ1-4; possible D gene TRBD1, 6 bases. CDR1 MNHNS and CDR2 SASEGT come from the germline V gene. Deletions cut 6 bases from V and 6 bases from J, with 11 bases between. The CDR3 is 13 amino acids. The DNA of the CDR3 is TGTGCCAGCAGGGTCGCAGGGGATGAAAAACTGTTTTTT. It specifies CASRVAGDEKLFF.

V is TRBV5-6 and J is TRBJ2-3, with D unclear. The germline gives CDR1 SGHDT, CDR2 YYEEEE. The CDR3 contains 15 residues. V lost 4 bases, J lost 8 bases, and 20 bases lay in between. The CDR3 DNA reads as TGTGCCAGCAGCCGAAAAGGGTTCGGCAGCCCTACGCAGTATTTT. Protein: CASSRKGFGSPTQYF.

The chain combines TRBV10-3 with TRBJ1-2, with D perhaps TRBD1 (5 bases). V was cut by 2 bases and J by 2 bases, with 12 bases left in between. CDR3 length: 15 amino acids. From germline, CDR1 is ENHRY and CDR2 SYGVKD. The CDR3 sequence: CAISEGVRQNYGYTF. CDR3 nucleotide sequence: TGTGCCATCAGTGAGGGGGTACGACAGAACTATGGCTACACCTTC.

This clone was observed a few times. The chain uses TRBV6-5 and TRBJ2-5; D may correspond to TRBD1 or TRBD2 (5 bases each). The germline CDR1 and CDR2 sequences are MNHEY and SVGAGI. CDR3 size: 14 residues. Between the trimmed V and J ends, which lost 5 bases and 5 bases, there was a span of 15 bases. CDR3 in amino acids: CASSGSGTRETQYF. In DNA, the CDR3 is TGTGCCAGCAGTGGCTCCGGGACCCGGGAGACCCAGTACTTC.

The rearrangement uses TRBV6-5 and TRBJ1-6, with TRBD1 matching 10 bases. This CDR3 has 14 amino acids. Germline V gives CDR1 MNHEY, CDR2 SVGAGI. Germline trimming cut 10 bases from V and 7 bases from J; bases unmatched to any gene: 7. CDR3 DNA sequence: TGTGCCACATGGACAGGGGGGAGAAATTCACCCCTCCACTTT. Its translation is CATWTGGRNSPLHF.

The chain couples TRBV2 to TRBJ2-3, with D perhaps TRBD2 (6 bases). Deletions cut 0 bases from V and 1 base from J, with 8 bases between. Germline-derived CDR1 and CDR2 are SNHLY and FYNNEI. The CDR3 extends over 15 amino acids. The CDR3 DNA follows: TGTGCCAGCAGTGAAGCAGGGACTGGCACAGATACGCAGTATTTT. Protein sequence: CASSEAGTGTDTQYF.

This clone has just a few counts. CDR3 nucleotide sequence: TGTGCCAGCAGCTCTAGCGATGAGCAGTTCTTC. This codes for CASSSSDEQFF. The genes are TRBV7-2 and TRBJ2-1, with D possibly TRBD2 on 6 matching bases. With 4 bases removed from V and 8 bases from J, the gap between germline ends came to 6 bases. CDR3 length: 11 amino acids. Germline V lookup: CDR1 SGHTA, CDR2 FQGNSA.

V gene TRBV30 combines with J gene TRBJ1-5; unclear D gene. The CDR3 totals 14 residues. V was shortened by 2 bases and J by 5 bases, with 13 bases between the two germline ends. Germline V lookup: CDR1 GTSNPN, CDR2 SVGIG (reference sequence). DNA of the CDR3: TGTGCCTGGAGTAGGGCAGCGACCGATCAGCCCCAGCATTTT. This gives the protein CAWSRAATDQPQHF. Together with reference TRBV30 and TRBJ1-5, the CDR3 gives the full variable domain: SQTIHQWPATLVQPVGSPLSLECTVEGTSNPNLYWYRQAAGRGLQLLFYSVGIGQISSEVPQNLSASRPQDRQFILSSKKLLLSDSGFYLCAWSRAATDQPQHFGDGTRLSIL.